The 3 T cell receptor beta chains below all came from one sample that was sequenced in a study of neurological immune-mediated disorders. Via MiXCR, TCRdb re-called the 5' RACE reads, giving one row per CDR3 protein. Of 11,000 to 15,000 distinct CDR3 sequences listed, 8% to 13% were seen once; the top ten hold roughly a quarter. Sequencing was done on a sample of PBMCs. Every receptor here comes from a woman aged 40 to 55 in good health.

CDR3 in DNA: TGTGCCAGCAATGGCGGGACACCGTCCTACGAGCAGTACTTC. Translation: CASNGGTPSYEQYF. The chain links TRBV9 to TRBJ2-7; D assignment may be TRBD1 or TRBD2 (6 bases each). This CDR3 region has 14 residues. V was trimmed by 6 bases and J by 1 base, leaving 14 bases between them. CDR1 and CDR2 from the germline V gene are SGDLS and YYNGEE.

This clonotype was seen repeatedly, ten times or more. The rearrangement links TRBV4-2 to TRBJ2-3; weak D call: TRBD1 (5 bases). Germline lookup yields CDR1 LGHNA and CDR2 YNFKEQ. The V and J ends lost 4 bases and 0 bases respectively, with 17 bases between them. The CDR3 loop spans 17 amino acids. CDR3 residues: CASSRPSDSFSTDTQYF. The CDR3 nucleotides read TGTGCCAGCAGCCGACCTTCAGACAGTTTTAGCACAGATACGCAGTATTTT.

The sample holds many counts of this clonotype. This chain uses TRBV7-9 with TRBJ2-7, with D perhaps being TRBD1 or TRBD2 (5 bases each). V lost 0 bases and J 12 bases, leaving 15 bases between the germline ends. CDR1 SEHNR and CDR2 FQNEAQ come from the germline V gene (reference sequence). The CDR3 is 13 residues long. DNA for the CDR3: TGTGCCAGCAGCTTAGCGGGGACGGAACGGACGTACTTC. It is translated as CASSLAGTERTYF. The variable domain in full, completed from reference TRBV7-9 and TRBJ2-7, reads DTGVSQNPRHKITKRGQNVTFRCDPISEHNRLYWYRQTLGQGPEFLTYFQNEAQLEKSRLLSDRFSAERPKGSFSTLEIQRTEQGDSAMYLCASSLAGTERTYFGPGTRLTVT.